The rows below give T cell receptor beta chains drawn from one sample of a study of patients and donors after allogeneic stem cell transplantation. MiXCR, applied by TCRdb to the RT-PCR reads, yields one record per CDR3 protein. This repertoire shows roughly 880,000 distinct CDR3 sequences, around 17% found once; its top ten account for 6%. Sequenced material: blood, either unsorted or a sorted T cell fraction (not recorded which). Source of these receptors: a human donor who was either an allogeneic HSCT recipient or a stem cell or donor lymphocyte infusion donor (not recorded which). It is not recorded whose cells these are; they may come from a transplant donor. CDR3s leave out the opening cysteine and the closing phenylalanine or tryptophan.

TRBV29-1	TRBJ1-1	SVLTGVTEAF
TRBV29-1	TRBJ2-7	SVEGNNYEQY
TRBV4-3	TRBJ2-7	ASSHSTSGGPHEQY
TRBV24-1	TRBJ2-3	ATSDEQGFTDTQY
TRBV12-3/TRBV12-4	TRBJ2-3	ASSLVGQGQY
TRBV3-1	TRBJ1-6	ASSQDLAVNSPLH
TRBV12-3/TRBV12-4	TRBJ2-7	ASSFGREQY
TRBV5-1	TRBJ2-5	ASSLNRFQETQY
TRBV6-2/TRBV6-3	TRBJ2-6	ASSQGYGANVLT
TRBV6-1	TRBJ1-1	ASNNGEGLRGDTEAF
TRBV9	TRBJ2-7	ASSVGPGGGSGYEQY
TRBV11-2	TRBJ2-3	ASSLVAGAPRNTQY
TRBV29-1	TRBJ2-1	SVEAVGTGQF
TRBV7-9	TRBJ1-1	ASSPLRGGDTEAF
TRBV9	TRBJ2-3	ASSVGPVLTDTQY
TRBV12-3/TRBV12-4	TRBJ1-2	ASSNDRVGVGYT
TRBV29-1	TRBJ1-1	SVEGEGARTEAF
TRBV12-3/TRBV12-4	TRBJ1-2	ASSPKGREYYYGYT
TRBV24-1	TRBJ2-5	ATGQGPETQY
TRBV7-2	TRBJ2-5	ASSTSGGAGETQY
TRBV20-1	TRBJ1-1	SARGQENTEAF
TRBV12-3/TRBV12-4	TRBJ1-5	ASSLSGGVQPQH
TRBV7-2	TRBJ2-1	ASSLGASRLVDEQF
TRBV5-1	TRBJ2-7	ASSLLQQGRSYEQY
TRBV7-6	TRBJ1-4	ASSLREANEKLF
TRBV29-1	TRBJ1-1	SVEDYRGTEAF
TRBV6-1	TRBJ2-7	AIGQGVSYEQY
TRBV9	TRBJ2-7	ASSGAPGAPGLEQY
TRBV11-3	TRBJ2-2	ASSPKSPNTGELF
TRBV12-3/TRBV12-4	TRBJ2-5	ASSLAGGLTETQY
TRBV7-8	TRBJ1-6	ASSPREGDNSPLH
TRBV20-1	TRBJ2-3	SAREPRGFTDTQY
TRBV4-2	TRBJ2-7	ASSQSRYSSYEQY
TRBV12-3/TRBV12-4	TRBJ2-2	ASGYTGRDNTGELF
TRBV4-3	TRBJ1-4	ASSQDVRDGILF
TRBV7-8	TRBJ1-1	ASSPGPGTEAF
TRBV12-3/TRBV12-4	TRBJ2-7	ASSSGRQYEQY
TRBV20-1	TRBJ2-2	SARSTGGPPGELF
TRBV27	TRBJ2-1	ASSLAGWAVEQF
TRBV12-3/TRBV12-4	TRBJ2-3	ASSLRGAGGTDTQY
TRBV7-2	TRBJ2-1	ASSPLRKGLGYNEQF
TRBV12-3/TRBV12-4	TRBJ2-1	ASTLLAGAKNEQF
TRBV9	TRBJ1-2	ASSATGNINYGYT
TRBV14	TRBJ1-6	ASSQEAGAPLH
TRBV5-1	TRBJ1-2	ASSPTGGGYT
TRBV3-1	TRBJ2-7	ASTKGLAGVGEQY
TRBV12-3/TRBV12-4	TRBJ1-3	ASTAGNTIY
TRBV3-1	TRBJ2-1	ASSQNLAGGQNEQF
TRBV5-1	TRBJ2-7	ASSIGTSGSYEQY
TRBV7-8	TRBJ2-7	ASSLALTSGSFYEQY
TRBV9	TRBJ2-1	ASSDWTSGSGNEQF
TRBV12-3/TRBV12-4	TRBJ2-2	ASEPTLGESDTGELF